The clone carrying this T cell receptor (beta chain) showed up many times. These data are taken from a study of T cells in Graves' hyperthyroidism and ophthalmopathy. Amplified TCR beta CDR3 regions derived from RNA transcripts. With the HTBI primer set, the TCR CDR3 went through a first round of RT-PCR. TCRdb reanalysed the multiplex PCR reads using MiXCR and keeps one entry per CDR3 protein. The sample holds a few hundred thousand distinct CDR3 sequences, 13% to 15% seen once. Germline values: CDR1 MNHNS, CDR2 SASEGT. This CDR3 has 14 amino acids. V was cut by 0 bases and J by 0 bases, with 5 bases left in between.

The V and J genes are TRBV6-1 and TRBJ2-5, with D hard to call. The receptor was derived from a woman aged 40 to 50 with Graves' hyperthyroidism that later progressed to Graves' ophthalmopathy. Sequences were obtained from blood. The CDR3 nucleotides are TGTGCCAGCAGTGAAGCCCTGTACCAAGAGACCCAGTACTTC. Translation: CASSEALYQETQYF.